Shown below are 5 T cell receptor beta chains from a single sample sequenced in a study of CD8+ T cells in alopecia areata. In each case, RNA was isolated and then reverse transcribed into cDNA as the sequencing template. The repertoire was sequenced with immunoSEQ multiplex PCR; TCRdb's copy has only in-frame clones and lacks some. The sample records 120,000 or so clones, roughly 50% being singletons. The specimen was NKG2D-low CD8+ T cells sorted from blood. These receptors originate from a human donor with alopecia areata.

The chain carries TRBV9 and TRBJ2-3; D is unclear. The CDR3 is 14 residues long. Trimming took off 0 bases at V and 2 bases at J, with 7 bases between the two ends. The germline CDR1 and CDR2 sequences are SGDLS and YYNGEE. Here the CDR3 reads CASSVDTLTDTQYF. DNA for the CDR3: TGTGCCAGCAGCGTAGACACTCTCACAGATACGCAGTATTTT. The complete variable domain, with remaining parts taken from reference TRBV9 and TRBJ2-3, reads DSGVTQTPKHLITATGQRVTLRCSPRSGDLSVYWYQQSLDQGLQFLIQYYNGEERAKGNILERFSAQQFPDLHSELNLSSLELGDSALYFCASSVDTLTDTQYFGPGTRLTVL.

The sample holds a few counts of this clone. The rearrangement joins TRBV29-1 to TRBJ2-1, with 10 bases that match TRBD2. The germline CDR1 and CDR2 sequences are SQVTM and ANQGSEA. With 2 bases clipped from V and 5 bases from J, the junction kept 3 bases outside the gene matches. This CDR3 contains 14 residues. CDR3 sequence reads: CSVEKGLANNEQFF. CDR3 bases: TGCAGCGTTGAAAAGGGACTAGCGAACAATGAGCAGTTCTTC.

J is TRBJ1-6 and V is TRBV28, with D hard to call. CDR1 MDHEN and CDR2 SYDVKM come from the germline V gene. Trimming took 8 bases from V and 8 from J, leaving 22 bases between them. The CDR3 has 16 residues. The CDR3 loop reads CASLLTRRGPDSPLHF. Here the CDR3 DNA reads TGTGCCAGCTTACTGACTCGACGGGGTCCAGATTCACCCCTCCACTTT.

The rearrangement joins TRBV27 to TRBJ1-2, with D unresolved. Trimming left V 0 bases short and J 8 bases short, with 10 bases between. This CDR3 spans 13 amino acids. The V gene's germline CDR1 is MNHEY and CDR2 SMNVEV (reference sequence). CDR3 protein: CASSLSLRRGYTF. The CDR3 DNA follows: TGTGCCAGCAGTTTATCGCTTAGGAGGGGCTACACCTTC.

This clone was detected once. This rearrangement joins TRBV5-6 to TRBJ2-3; D uncertain. The CDR3 has 12 amino acids. V lost 0 bases, J lost 5 bases, and 4 bases lay in between. The germline V gene encodes CDR1 SGHDT and CDR2 YYEEEE. In DNA, the CDR3 is TGTGCCAGCAGCTTGGGGGGAGATACGCAGTATTTT. Its translation: CASSLGGDTQYF.